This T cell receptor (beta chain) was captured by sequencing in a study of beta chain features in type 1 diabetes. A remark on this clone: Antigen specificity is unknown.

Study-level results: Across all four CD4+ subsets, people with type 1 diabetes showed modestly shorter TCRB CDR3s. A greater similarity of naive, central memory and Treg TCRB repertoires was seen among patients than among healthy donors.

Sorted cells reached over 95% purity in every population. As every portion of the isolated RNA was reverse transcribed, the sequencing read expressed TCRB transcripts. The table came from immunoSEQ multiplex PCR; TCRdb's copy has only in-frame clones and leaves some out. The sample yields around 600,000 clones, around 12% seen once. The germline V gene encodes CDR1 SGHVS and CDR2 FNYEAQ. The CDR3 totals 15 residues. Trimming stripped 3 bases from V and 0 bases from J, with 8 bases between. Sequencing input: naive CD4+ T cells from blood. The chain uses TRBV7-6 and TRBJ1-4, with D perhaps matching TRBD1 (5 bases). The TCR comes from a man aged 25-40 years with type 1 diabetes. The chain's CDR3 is CASSLGLATNEKLFF. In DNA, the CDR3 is TGTGCCAGCAGCTTGGGGCTTGCAACTAATGAAAAACTGTTTTTT. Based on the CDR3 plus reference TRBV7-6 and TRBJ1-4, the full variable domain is GAGVSQSPRYKVTKRGQDVALRCDPISGHVSLYWYRQALGQGPEFLTYFNYEAQQDKSGLPNDRFSAERPEGSISTLTIQRTEQRDSAMYRCASSLGLATNEKLFFGSGTQLSVL.